This record looks at one T cell receptor (beta chain) sequence and its context. The antigen is unknown. These data come from a study of vaccination effects on CD4 cells after COVID-19. Study-wide results and caveats: Among infection- and vaccine-induced clones, marked clonal contraction occurred late after vaccination.

From germline, CDR1 is LGHNT and CDR2 FRNRAP. V lost 2 bases to trimming and J lost 0 bases; unmatched junction nucleotides: 12. The CDR3 runs to 19 residues. Following a roughly 9-day culture, CD4+ T cells were purified. All study participants received two doses of BNT162b2 or mRNA-1273 vaccine. Assay used: immunoSEQ multiplex PCR; TCRdb lists only in-frame clones, some missing. This table holds tens of thousands of clones, about 73% found once. The receptor comes from a human donor who received a COVID-19 vaccine. V is TRBV12-5 and J is TRBJ1-5; 8 positions match TRBD1. The material was CD4+ T cells from PBMCs cultured without peptide, obtained after COVID-19 vaccination. CDR3 nucleotide sequence: TGTGCTAGTGGTTTGTGGGTGCAGGGGGCAGGAGGTAGCAATCAGCCCCAGCATTTT. Translating it yields CASGLWVQGAGGSNQPQHF.